The 17 T cell receptor beta chains presented below share a single source sample, sequenced in a study of blood T cell repertoires in COVID-19. Produced via immunoSEQ multiplex PCR; TCRdb's table is partial and in-frame only. The sample consists of about 300,000 clones, 88% of them appearing once. The specimen sequenced was peripheral blood. All receptors derive from a man between 18 and 35 years old with active or convalescent COVID-19.

This rearrangement joins TRBV28 to TRBJ2-1; 9 bases line up with TRBD2. This CDR3 comprises 17 residues. J was trimmed by 5 bases and V by 2 bases; bases with no gene match: 10. CDR1 and CDR2 (germline): MDHEN, SYDVKM. CDR3 protein: CASSLGRGGGAHNEQFF. For the CDR3, the DNA is TGTGCCAGCAGTTTAGGTCGAGGCGGGGGGGCCCACAATGAGCAGTTCTTC.

This chain connects TRBV4-2 to TRBJ1-1, with D possibly being TRBD1 (6 bases). CDR1 LGHNA and CDR2 YNFKEQ come from the germline V gene. Trimming shortened V by 0 bases and J by 1 base, and 15 bases separated the two germline ends. The CDR3 runs to 17 residues. The CDR3 DNA reads TGTGCCAGCAGCCAAGACAGCGCCAGGGGCGCGAACACTGAAGCTTTCTTT. Amino acid sequence: CASSQDSARGANTEAFF.

The chain employs TRBV4-2 and TRBJ2-2, with D maybe TRBD2 (6 bases). This CDR3 contains 16 residues. Germline V lookup: CDR1 LGHNA, CDR2 YNFKEQ. V lost 0 bases and J 7 bases, leaving 15 bases between the germline ends. In nucleotides, the CDR3 is TGTGCCAGCAGCCAAGAAGCGTTGCGGGGCGGCGGGGAGCTGTTTTTT. Translating it yields CASSQEALRGGGELFF.

This sequence joins TRBV7-8 and TRBJ2-7; 10 nucleotides align to TRBD2. The V segment lost 3 bases and the J segment 2 bases; nucleotides outside the gene matches: 7. CDR1 is SGHVS and CDR2 is FQNEAQ in the germline V gene. The CDR3 has 16 amino acids. The CDR3 loop is CASSFQLAGQTYEQYF. Here the CDR3 DNA reads TGTGCCAGCAGCTTTCAACTAGCGGGACAAACCTACGAGCAGTACTTC.

The V and J genes are TRBV18 and TRBJ2-3; the match to TRBD2 covers 7 bases. Germline V CDR1 and CDR2: KGHSH, LQKENI. V dropped 5 bases and J dropped 1; count of bases not matched to a gene: 12. The CDR3 consists of 17 residues. As DNA, the CDR3 is TGTGCCAGCTCAGAGTCCCTGGAGGGACTACGCACAGATACGCAGTATTTT. Translated: CASSESLEGLRTDTQYF. The complete variable domain, with remaining parts taken from reference TRBV18 and TRBJ2-3, reads NAGVMQNPRHLVRRRGQEARLRCSPMKGHSHVYWYRQLPEEGLKFMVYLQKENIIDESGMPKERFSAEFPKEGPSILRIQQVVRGDSAAYFCASSESLEGLRTDTQYFGPGTRLTVL.

The chain couples TRBV19 to TRBJ1-4, with D possibly being TRBD1 (5 bases). The CDR3 sequence is 15 residues long. Looked up from germline, CDR1 is LNHDA and CDR2 is SQIVND (reference sequence). The V and J ends lost 9 bases and 1 base respectively, with 15 bases between them. The CDR3 is CASRMQGLTNEKLFF. Here the CDR3 DNA reads TGTGCCAGCCGAATGCAGGGTTTAACTAATGAAAAACTGTTTTTT.

CDR3 DNA: TGTGCCAGCAGTTCCGGGACAGGGAATGAAAAACTGTTTTTT. Amino acids: CASSSGTGNEKLFF. The chain links TRBV13 to TRBJ1-4, with 9 bases that match TRBD1. The germline V gene has CDR1 PRHDT and CDR2 FYEKMQ (reference sequence). CDR3 length equals 14 residues. Trimming removed 6 bases from V and 5 bases from J; junction bases left unmatched: 4. The full variable domain, its missing parts supplied by reference TRBV13 and TRBJ1-4, is AAGVIQSPRHLIKEKRETATLKCYPIPRHDTVYWYQQGPGQDPQFLISFYEKMQSDKGSIPDRFSAQQFSDYHSELNMSSLELGDSALYFCASSSGTGNEKLFFGSGTQLSVL.

This chain links TRBV7-2 with TRBJ1-2; possible D gene TRBD1, 6 bases. CDR1 and CDR2 (germline): SGHTA, FQGNSA. The ends were cut back, 5 bases at V and 4 bases at J, with 17 bases in the middle. CDR3 size: 15 residues. For the CDR3, the DNA is TGTGCCAGCAGCCGGACAGTCTTCCCACCCTATGGCTACACCTTC. This encodes CASSRTVFPPYGYTF.

This clone was observed a handful of times. J is TRBJ1-2 and V is TRBV2; weak D call: TRBD1 (6 bases). Germline assignment: CDR1 SNHLY and CDR2 FYNNEI. The CDR3 is 16 residues long. Trimming cost V 6 bases and J 2 bases, with 19 bases left between them. For the CDR3, the DNA is TGTGCCAGCAGCAGGGGAGAGGGGCAAACCAACTATGGCTACACCTTC. It specifies CASSRGEGQTNYGYTF.

The count of this clone is one. This chain uses TRBV12-5 with TRBJ1-1; D remains ambiguous. With 4 bases removed from V and 3 bases from J, the gap between germline ends came to 6 bases. The CDR3 loop spans 12 amino acids. Per germline, CDR1 LGHNT and CDR2 FRNRAP. The CDR3 DNA sequence: TGTGCTAGTGGTTCTAGCTACACTGAAGCTTTCTTT. As protein: CASGSSYTEAFF.

The chain employs TRBV21-1 and TRBJ1-6; the DNA was not used to check the table's D call, TRBD1. TRBV21-1 is marked as a pseudogene. The CDR3 is made up of 15 amino acids. CDR3 protein: CASTPDSDYNSPLHF. The CDR3 DNA follows: TGTGCCAGCACTCCGGACAGCGACTATAATTCACCCCTCCACTTT.

The J gene is TRBJ2-4, the V gene TRBV3-1 (or the pseudogene TRBV3-2); D is perhaps TRBD2 (6 bases). This CDR3 region has 15 residues. V lost 1 base to trimming and J lost 4 bases, with 11 bases between them. CDR1 and CDR2 from the germline V gene are LGHDT and YNNKEL (reference sequence). The CDR3 DNA reads as TGTGCCAGCAGCCAAGTATACGGAGGGAAAAACATTCAGTACTTC. Translated, it gives CASSQVYGGKNIQYF.

The chain combines TRBV5-6 with TRBJ2-2, with D possibly matching TRBD2 (6 bases). Germline CDR1 reads SGHDT; CDR2 reads YYEEEE. There are 16 residues in the CDR3. Trimming removed 0 bases from V and 3 bases from J, with 12 bases in between. The CDR3 coding sequence is TGTGCCAGCAGCTTGGTGGCTAGCGCTGACACCGGGGAGCTGTTTTTT. Amino acids: CASSLVASADTGELFF.

CDR3 sequence (DNA): TGTGCCAGCAGCGCCGAACTGTCGGGGGGGCTTGGAAACACCATATATTTT. As protein: CASSAELSGGLGNTIYF. The rearrangement joins TRBV13 to TRBJ1-3; possibly TRBD1 for D (6 bases). V gave up 5 bases and J gave up 3 bases, with 20 bases separating them. The CDR3 loop spans 17 amino acids. Germline V gene sequence: CDR1 PRHDT, CDR2 FYEKMQ (reference sequence).

DNA of the CDR3: TGTGCCAGCAGCGCGTTAGCGGGGGGGGTTGAGACCCAGTACTTC. It codes for CASSALAGGVETQYF. The V call is TRBV9, the J call TRBJ2-5; the match to TRBD2 covers 11 bases. V shed 3 bases, J shed 5 bases, and the junction held 6 bases outside the gene matches. The CDR3 sequence is 15 residues long. CDR1 is SGDLS, CDR2 YYNGEE, per germline. The whole variable domain, filled in from reference TRBV9 and TRBJ2-5, reads DSGVTQTPKHLITATGQRVTLRCSPRSGDLSVYWYQQSLDQGLQFLIQYYNGEERAKGNILERFSAQQFPDLHSELNLSSLELGDSALYFCASSALAGGVETQYFGPGTRLLVL.

The chain uses TRBV12-5 and TRBJ1-2; the D gene is possibly TRBD1 (6 bases). V lost 5 bases, J lost 8 bases, and 12 bases lay in between. Germline values: CDR1 LGHNT, CDR2 FRNRAP. The CDR3 totals 12 residues. The CDR3 region is CASGTGSWGYTF. The DNA of the CDR3 is TGTGCTAGTGGTACAGGGTCTTGGGGCTACACCTTC.

The chain couples TRBV6-5 to TRBJ1-1, with TRBD1 matching 9 bases. The CDR3 has 15 residues. Trimming cost V 2 bases and J 4 bases; bases outside gene matches: 5. Germline V lookup: CDR1 MNHEY, CDR2 SVGAGI. The CDR3 region is CASSYLGQGITEAFF. The CDR3 region has the DNA TGTGCCAGCAGTTACCTGGGACAGGGAATCACTGAAGCTTTCTTT.